The rows below give T cell receptor beta chains drawn from one sample of a study of T cell responses to AZD1222 COVID-19 vaccine. Generated by immunoSEQ multiplex PCR, the TCRdb table keeps only in-frame clones and is missing some. Here the sample spans about 59,000 clones, 80% to 90% being singletons. Sequencing was performed on peripheral blood, taken 28 days after the second AZD1222 dose. These receptors all come from an adult who received the AZD1222 COVID-19 vaccine. Each CDR3 is given with its conserved first and last residue. The order of the fields is J gene, clone size, D gene, V gene, CDR3 DNA, CDR3 protein. A D gene is named only where the DNA matches it firmly. Size is stated for part of the rows, as once, few or many counts, or as a class when the clone is expanded.

j_gene: TRBJ1-2
abundance: -
d_gene: -
v_gene: TRBV6-5
CDR3nt: TGTGCCAGCAGAGAGGGCTATGGCTACACCTTC
CDR3aa: CASREGYGYTF

j_gene: TRBJ1-6
abundance: -
d_gene: TRBD1
v_gene: TRBV30
CDR3nt: TGTGCCTGGAGCTATCCAAGACAGGGACCCTTGGGGACAGATTCACCCCTCCACTTT
CDR3aa: CAWSYPRQGPLGTDSPLHF

j_gene: TRBJ2-7
abundance: -
d_gene: -
v_gene: TRBV10-3
CDR3nt: TGTGCCATCAGTGAGTCCCCCTACGAGCAGTACTTC
CDR3aa: CAISESPYEQYF

j_gene: TRBJ1-4
abundance: -
d_gene: TRBD1
v_gene: TRBV5-8
CDR3nt: TGTGCCAGCAGCTTGGTAGGACAGGAAGATAATGAAAAACTGTTTTTT
CDR3aa: CASSLVGQEDNEKLFF

j_gene: TRBJ2-7
abundance: -
d_gene: TRBD2
v_gene: TRBV9
CDR3nt: TGTGCCAGCAGCGTAGACGGGACTAGCGGGACCCTCTACGAGCAGTACTTC
CDR3aa: CASSVDGTSGTLYEQYF

j_gene: TRBJ2-1
abundance: -
d_gene: -
v_gene: TRBV6-2/TRBV6-3
CDR3nt: TGTGCCAGCAGGCCTGGCGGACCATACAATGAGCAGTTCTTC
CDR3aa: CASRPGGPYNEQFF

j_gene: TRBJ2-2
abundance: once
d_gene: -
v_gene: TRBV30
CDR3nt: TGTGCCTGGAGTCCGCCTGGCTTGAACACCGGGGAGCTGTTTTTT
CDR3aa: CAWSPPGLNTGELFF

j_gene: TRBJ2-7
abundance: few
d_gene: TRBD2
v_gene: TRBV4-3
CDR3nt: TGCGCCAGCAGCCAAGACCTCTCGCGGGGGATGTCAAGCTCCTACGAGCAGTACTTC
CDR3aa: CASSQDLSRGMSSSYEQYF

j_gene: TRBJ1-3
abundance: -
d_gene: -
v_gene: TRBV11-2
CDR3nt: TGTGCCAGCAGCTTAGGAAGGGGAGGGCGCGGAAACACCATATATTTT
CDR3aa: CASSLGRGGRGNTIYF

j_gene: TRBJ1-1
abundance: few
d_gene: -
v_gene: TRBV5-4
CDR3nt: TGTGCCAGCAGCTTGTGGCCGAGGAACACTGAAGCTTTCTTT
CDR3aa: CASSLWPRNTEAFF

j_gene: TRBJ2-1
abundance: few
d_gene: TRBD2
v_gene: TRBV7-9
CDR3nt: TGTGCCAGTCCCGGGGGGGATCCCTCCGGCTACAATGAGCAGTTCTTC
CDR3aa: CASPGGDPSGYNEQFF

j_gene: TRBJ1-1
abundance: -
d_gene: -
v_gene: TRBV18
CDR3nt: TGTGCCAGCTCACCACCGGGGACAAGAATGAACACTGAAGCTTTCTTT
CDR3aa: CASSPPGTRMNTEAFF

j_gene: TRBJ2-7
abundance: -
d_gene: -
v_gene: TRBV3-1/TRBV3-2
CDR3nt: TGTGCCAGCAGCCAAAACTCAAGGAGGCACGAGCAGTACTTC
CDR3aa: CASSQNSRRHEQYF

j_gene: TRBJ2-2
abundance: -
d_gene: -
v_gene: TRBV5-1
CDR3nt: TGCGCCAGCAGCTTAGTGGGCTCTCACACCGGGGAGCTGTTTTTT
CDR3aa: CASSLVGSHTGELFF

j_gene: TRBJ2-7
abundance: few
d_gene: TRBD2
v_gene: TRBV27
CDR3nt: TGTGCCACAATGGGGGGGTTTCCCAACGAGCAGTACTTC
CDR3aa: CATMGGFPNEQYF

j_gene: TRBJ2-7
abundance: -
d_gene: -
v_gene: TRBV9
CDR3nt: TGTGCCAGCAGCGTACCCGAGCAGTACTTC
CDR3aa: CASSVPEQYF

j_gene: TRBJ2-7
abundance: -
d_gene: -
v_gene: TRBV10-3
CDR3nt: TGTGCCATCAGTGAGCTCTCATCGGGTGAGCAGTACTTC
CDR3aa: CAISELSSGEQYF

j_gene: TRBJ2-7
abundance: -
d_gene: -
v_gene: TRBV7-9
CDR3nt: TGTGCCAGCAGCCGAGGGGCGCGGGAGCAGTACTTC
CDR3aa: CASSRGAREQYF

j_gene: TRBJ1-4
abundance: -
d_gene: -
v_gene: TRBV19
CDR3nt: TGTGCCAGCCAAATCTGGGGGGCAACTAATGAAAAACTGTTTTTT
CDR3aa: CASQIWGATNEKLFF

j_gene: TRBJ2-6
abundance: -
d_gene: -
v_gene: TRBV10-1
CDR3nt: TGCGCCAGCAGTGGGGGGGACAGCTCTGGGGCCAACGTCCTGACTTTC
CDR3aa: CASSGGDSSGANVLTF

j_gene: TRBJ2-7
abundance: -
d_gene: -
v_gene: TRBV18
CDR3nt: TGTGCCAGCTCACCGTGGCAGGACTCCTACGAGCAGTACTTC
CDR3aa: CASSPWQDSYEQYF

j_gene: TRBJ2-2
abundance: -
d_gene: TRBD1
v_gene: TRBV18
CDR3nt: TGTGCCAGCTCACCTGCGGCAGGGGGTACCGGGGAGCTGTTTTTT
CDR3aa: CASSPAAGGTGELFF

j_gene: TRBJ2-1
abundance: -
d_gene: TRBD2
v_gene: TRBV6-1
CDR3nt: TGTGCCAGCAGTGAGTCCTTCGGGACTAGCGGGAAGGATGAGCAGTTCTTC
CDR3aa: CASSESFGTSGKDEQFF

j_gene: TRBJ1-1
abundance: few
d_gene: -
v_gene: TRBV10-1
CDR3nt: TGCGCCAGAGCAGTCGGAGGAGCGATCTTGAACACTGAAGCTTTCTTT
CDR3aa: CARAVGGAILNTEAFF

j_gene: TRBJ2-7
abundance: -
d_gene: -
v_gene: TRBV28
CDR3nt: TGTGCCAGCAGTTTCAGGGGTACCAACGAGCAGTACTTC
CDR3aa: CASSFRGTNEQYF

j_gene: TRBJ2-1
abundance: -
d_gene: TRBD2
v_gene: TRBV27
CDR3nt: TGTGCCAGCAGTTTCCGAACGACTAGCGGGACGAACAATGAGCAGTTCTTC
CDR3aa: CASSFRTTSGTNNEQFF

j_gene: TRBJ1-1
abundance: -
d_gene: -
v_gene: TRBV19
CDR3nt: TGTGCCAGCACGGGACCGGGGGACACTGAAGCTTTCTTT
CDR3aa: CASTGPGDTEAFF

j_gene: TRBJ2-2
abundance: -
d_gene: -
v_gene: TRBV6-5
CDR3nt: TGTGCCAGCAGTTGGACCACCGGGGAGCTGTTTTTT
CDR3aa: CASSWTTGELFF

j_gene: TRBJ1-4
abundance: -
d_gene: -
v_gene: TRBV24-1
CDR3nt: TGTGCCACCAGTGATTCGACGCCAGATAATGAAAAACTGTTTTTT
CDR3aa: CATSDSTPDNEKLFF

j_gene: TRBJ2-2
abundance: few
d_gene: TRBD2
v_gene: TRBV11-2
CDR3nt: TGTGCCAGCAGCTTCCGCAGACTAGCACTGAACAACACCGGGGAGCTGTTTTTT
CDR3aa: CASSFRRLALNNTGELFF

j_gene: TRBJ1-5
abundance: once
d_gene: -
v_gene: TRBV19
CDR3nt: TGTGCCAGTAGGACCGGGGAGGCCCAGCATTTT
CDR3aa: CASRTGEAQHF

j_gene: TRBJ2-1
abundance: -
d_gene: TRBD1
v_gene: TRBV7-2
CDR3nt: TGTGCCAGCAGCTTAGCTTGGGACAGGGGGCCGCAGTTCTTC
CDR3aa: CASSLAWDRGPQFF

j_gene: TRBJ2-7
abundance: -
d_gene: -
v_gene: TRBV1
CDR3nt: TGCACCAGCAGCCCCGCAGCTCTAGCGGCTGTTCTCTACGAGCAGTACTTC
CDR3aa: CTSSPAALAAVLYEQYF

j_gene: TRBJ2-7
abundance: -
d_gene: -
v_gene: TRBV19
CDR3nt: TGTGCCAGTAGTACCGACTACTACTACGAGCAGTACTTC
CDR3aa: CASSTDYYYEQYF

j_gene: TRBJ2-3
abundance: -
d_gene: -
v_gene: TRBV11-2
CDR3nt: TGTGCCAGCAGCTTAGATCCAGGGACCCCAGATACGCAGTATTTT
CDR3aa: CASSLDPGTPDTQYF

j_gene: TRBJ2-5
abundance: few
d_gene: TRBD1
v_gene: TRBV30
CDR3nt: TGTGCCTGGAGTGTAGGACAGGGTCAAGAGACCCAGTACTTC
CDR3aa: CAWSVGQGQETQYF

j_gene: TRBJ2-2
abundance: -
d_gene: -
v_gene: TRBV5-1
CDR3nt: TGCGCCAGCAGCTTGCTGCGCGGCACGAACACCGGGGAGCTGTTTTTT
CDR3aa: CASSLLRGTNTGELFF

j_gene: TRBJ2-2
abundance: -
d_gene: -
v_gene: TRBV21-1
CDR3nt: TGTGCCAGCAGCCCCTTTCCCGGGCTAGCGGGAGTGGTTACCAGGGAGCTGTTTTTT
CDR3aa: CASSPFPGLAGVVTRELFF

j_gene: TRBJ2-1
abundance: -
d_gene: TRBD2
v_gene: TRBV10-3
CDR3nt: TGTGCCATCAGTGATCCGCAGTCTAGCGGGAGCAATGAGCAGTTCTTC
CDR3aa: CAISDPQSSGSNEQFF

j_gene: TRBJ2-7
abundance: -
d_gene: -
v_gene: TRBV25-1
CDR3nt: TGTGCCAGCAGTCCCTCGACCGGATCCTACGAGCAGTACTTC
CDR3aa: CASSPSTGSYEQYF

j_gene: TRBJ2-2
abundance: -
d_gene: TRBD1
v_gene: TRBV19
CDR3nt: TGTGCCAGTAGTAACCGGGACAGGGGGAGAGAAGCGAACACCGGGGAGCTGTTTTTT
CDR3aa: CASSNRDRGREANTGELFF

j_gene: TRBJ2-7
abundance: -
d_gene: -
v_gene: TRBV12-3/TRBV12-4
CDR3nt: TGTGCCAGCAGTTTACAGGGCGCCTACGAGCAGTACTTC
CDR3aa: CASSLQGAYEQYF

j_gene: TRBJ2-3
abundance: -
d_gene: -
v_gene: TRBV5-1
CDR3nt: TGCGCCAGCAGCTTGGACAGGGGCACAGATACGCAGTATTTT
CDR3aa: CASSLDRGTDTQYF

j_gene: TRBJ2-7
abundance: -
d_gene: -
v_gene: TRBV6-2/TRBV6-3
CDR3nt: TGTGCCAGCAGTACCCAGGGTAGGGCCTTTATCTACGAGCAGTACTTC
CDR3aa: CASSTQGRAFIYEQYF

j_gene: TRBJ2-7
abundance: once
d_gene: -
v_gene: TRBV6-1
CDR3nt: TGTGCCAGCAGTGAAGCACAGCCCTACGAGCAGTACTTC
CDR3aa: CASSEAQPYEQYF

j_gene: TRBJ2-5
abundance: -
d_gene: -
v_gene: TRBV11-2
CDR3nt: TGTGCCAGCAGCTTAGGTATCGGTTTGGGCGCGTCACAAGAGACCCAGTACTTC
CDR3aa: CASSLGIGLGASQETQYF

j_gene: TRBJ2-3
abundance: -
d_gene: -
v_gene: TRBV5-4
CDR3nt: TGTGCCAGCAGCTTAGATGACCGAAAGACTTATTTT
CDR3aa: CASSLDDRKTYF

j_gene: TRBJ2-1
abundance: -
d_gene: -
v_gene: TRBV3-1/TRBV3-2
CDR3nt: TGTGCCAGCAGCCTCCCCGGGACCCTGGGGTGGGAGCAGTTCTTC
CDR3aa: CASSLPGTLGWEQFF

j_gene: TRBJ2-7
abundance: -
d_gene: -
v_gene: TRBV5-1
CDR3nt: TGCGCCAGCAGCTTTGACGTATGGGCCTACGAGCAGTACTTC
CDR3aa: CASSFDVWAYEQYF

j_gene: TRBJ1-1
abundance: -
d_gene: TRBD1
v_gene: TRBV28
CDR3nt: TGTGCCAGCAGTGAGGGGACAGGGAGGGGCACTGAAGCTTTCTTT
CDR3aa: CASSEGTGRGTEAFF